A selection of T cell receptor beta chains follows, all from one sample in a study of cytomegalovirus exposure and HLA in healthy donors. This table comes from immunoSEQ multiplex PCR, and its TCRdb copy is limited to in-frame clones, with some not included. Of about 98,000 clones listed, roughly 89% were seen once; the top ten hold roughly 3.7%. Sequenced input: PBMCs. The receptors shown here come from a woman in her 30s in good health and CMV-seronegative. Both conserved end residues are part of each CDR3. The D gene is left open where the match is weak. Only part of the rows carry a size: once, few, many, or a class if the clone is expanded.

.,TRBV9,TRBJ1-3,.,TGTGCCAGCAGCGTCACCGGGAGGCGCTTTGGAAACACCATATATTTT,CASSVTGRRFGNTIYF
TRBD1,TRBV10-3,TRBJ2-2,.,TGTGCCATCAGTGCATCCGGGACAGGGGATTCCGGGGAGCTGTTTTTT,CAISASGTGDSGELFF
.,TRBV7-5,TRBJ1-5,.,TGTGCCAGAAGCTTACGATGTCAGGGGGCTGGGGGAAGCAATCAGCCCCAGCATTTT,CARSLRCQGAGGSNQPQHF
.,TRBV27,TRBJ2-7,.,TGTGCCAGCAGAATGTTTAAAGGGGCAGCTTCCTCCTACGAGCAGTACTTC,CASRMFKGAASSYEQYF
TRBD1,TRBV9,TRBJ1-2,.,TGTGCCAGCAGCGTAGCTATTGGCAGGGGGTCCCCTTATGGCTACACCTTC,CASSVAIGRGSPYGYTF
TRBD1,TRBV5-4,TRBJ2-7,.,TGTGCCAGCAGCTTCCCCGGGACAGCAGGATACGAGCAGTACTTC,CASSFPGTAGYEQYF
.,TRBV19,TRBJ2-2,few,TGTGCCAGTACCGACACCGGGGAGCTGTTTTTT,CASTDTGELFF
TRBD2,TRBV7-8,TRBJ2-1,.,TGTGCCAGCAGCCTGCGACTAGCGGGGGGGACCTACAATGAGCAGTTCTTC,CASSLRLAGGTYNEQFF
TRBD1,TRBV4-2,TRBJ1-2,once,TGTGCCAGCAGTCCTACTCGACAGGGTTATAATGGCTACACCTTC,CASSPTRQGYNGYTF
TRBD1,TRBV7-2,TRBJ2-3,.,TGTGCCAGCCGACTTAAGGGGGCCGGCACAGATACGCAGTATTTT,CASRLKGAGTDTQYF
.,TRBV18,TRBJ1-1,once,TGTGCCAGCTCACCTCCGGGGGGGGATTATACTGAAGCTTTCTTT,CASSPPGGDYTEAFF
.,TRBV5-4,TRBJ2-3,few,TGTGCCAGCAGCTTTGGGGGACAAACCTCACTTGGGGGGCAGTATTTT,CASSFGGQTSLGGQYF
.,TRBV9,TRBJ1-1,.,TGTGCCAGCAGCGTAGGGCGGTTGAACACTGAAGCTTTCTTT,CASSVGRLNTEAFF
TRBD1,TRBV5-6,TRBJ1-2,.,TGTGCCAGCAGGCCCGGGACAGGGAGAGTGAGTGGCTACACCTTC,CASRPGTGRVSGYTF
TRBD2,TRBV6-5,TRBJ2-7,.,TGTGCCAGCAGTTCCCTGACTAGCGGGAGGCCCTACGAGCAGTACTTC,CASSSLTSGRPYEQYF
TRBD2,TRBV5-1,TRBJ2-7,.,TGCGCCAGCAGCTCTAGACTAGCGGGAAGAGCAACTTTCGACGAGCAGTACTTC,CASSSRLAGRATFDEQYF
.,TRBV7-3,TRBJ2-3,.,TGTGCCAGCAGCTTAACCGGCGGCCACACAGATACGCAGTATTTT,CASSLTGGHTDTQYF
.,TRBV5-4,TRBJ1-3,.,TGTGCCAGCAGCTTACAACAGGGAGTTGGAAACACCATATATTTT,CASSLQQGVGNTIYF
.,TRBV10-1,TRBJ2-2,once,TGCGCCAGCACGGGGGGGGACAGGGCGAACACCGGGGAGCTGTTTTTT,CASTGGDRANTGELFF
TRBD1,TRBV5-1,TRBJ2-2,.,TGCGCCAGCAGCACCAAACCAGGACAGGGGCGTGGGGAGCTGTTTTTT,CASSTKPGQGRGELFF
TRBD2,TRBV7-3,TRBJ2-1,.,TGTGCCAGCAGCACACTGGGACTAGCGGGGGGTGAGCAGTTCTTC,CASSTLGLAGGEQFF
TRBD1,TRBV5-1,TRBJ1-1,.,TGCGCCAGCAGCGCCCGACAGGGGGGCACTGAAGCTTTCTTT,CASSARQGGTEAFF
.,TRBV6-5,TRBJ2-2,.,TGTGCCAGCAGTTACAGGGGCGGGGAGCTGTTTTTT,CASSYRGGELFF
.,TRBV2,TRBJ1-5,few,TGTGCCAGCAGTGAATCGACAGGTGATCAGCCCCAGCATTTT,CASSESTGDQPQHF
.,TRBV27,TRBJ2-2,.,TGTGCCAGCACTGGACTACTCACCGGGGAGCTGTTTTTT,CASTGLLTGELFF
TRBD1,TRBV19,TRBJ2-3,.,TGTGCCAGTAGTATTGGACAGGGGGCCGTAGATACGCAGTATTTT,CASSIGQGAVDTQYF
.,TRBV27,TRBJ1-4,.,TGTGCCAGCAGACGACGGGGGTCAACTAATGAAAAACTGTTTTTT,CASRRRGSTNEKLFF
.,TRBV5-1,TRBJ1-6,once,TGCGCCAGCAGCTTGGGTCCCAGGGTACGGCCACCCCTCCACTTT,CASSLGPRVRPPLHF
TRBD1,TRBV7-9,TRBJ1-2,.,TGTGCCAGCAGCTCACAACAGGGGGACTATGGCTACACCTTC,CASSSQQGDYGYTF
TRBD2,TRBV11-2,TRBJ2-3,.,TGTGCCAGCAGCCCAGGACTAGCGGGAAACACAGATACGCAGTATTTT,CASSPGLAGNTDTQYF
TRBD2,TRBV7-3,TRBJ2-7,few,TGTGCCAGCAGCTTAATTCACGGGAGGGCCTACGAGCAGTACTTC,CASSLIHGRAYEQYF
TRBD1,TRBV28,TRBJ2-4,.,TGTGCCAGCAGCTTGGGGCCGGGACAGGGGATAACCAAAAACATTCAGTACTTC,CASSLGPGQGITKNIQYF
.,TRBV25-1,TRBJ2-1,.,TGTGCCAGCAGTGACAGCCTCCGCGGCTCCTACAATGAGCAGTTCTTC,CASSDSLRGSYNEQFF
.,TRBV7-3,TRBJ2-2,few,TGTGCCAGCAGCTCCCGGACTATTACGAACACCGGGGAGCTGTTTTTT,CASSSRTITNTGELFF
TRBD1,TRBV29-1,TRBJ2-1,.,TGCAGCGCTGACAGGGGGAAAAGGAATGAGCAGTTCTTC,CSADRGKRNEQFF
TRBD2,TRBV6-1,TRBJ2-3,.,TGTGCCAGCAGTGTAGCGGGGGCCACAGATACGCAGTATTTT,CASSVAGATDTQYF
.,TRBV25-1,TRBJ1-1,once,TGTGCCAGCAGAAGAGGGGGTCAGGGGAACACTGAAGCTTTCTTT,CASRRGGQGNTEAFF
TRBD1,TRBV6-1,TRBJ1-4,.,TGTGCCAGCAGTGGATATCCCGGACAGGGGGATGAAAAACTGTTTTTT,CASSGYPGQGDEKLFF
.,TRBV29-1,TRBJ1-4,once,TGCAGCGTTGAAGTGATGGCACAGAGTTTTTTT,CSVEVMAQSFF
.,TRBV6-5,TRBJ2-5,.,TGTGCCAGCAGTTACGGCGGTTGGGGGGAGGAGACCCAGTACTTC,CASSYGGWGEETQYF
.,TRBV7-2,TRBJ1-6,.,TGTGCCAGCAGCTTAGCCCCGGCAGGGGTGAGCTCCTATAATTCACCCCTCCACTTT,CASSLAPAGVSSYNSPLHF
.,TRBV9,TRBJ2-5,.,TGTGCCAGCAGCCCAACTGGGGGGGCCGTGGAGACCCAGTACTTC,CASSPTGGAVETQYF
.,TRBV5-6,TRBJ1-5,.,TGTGCCAGCAGCTTGGCCGGAGGGGTTCACAGCAATCAGCCCCAGCATTTT,CASSLAGGVHSNQPQHF
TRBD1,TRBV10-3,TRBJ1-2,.,TGTGCCATCAGTACAGGGGGCGCGAGGAATGGCTACACCTTC,CAISTGGARNGYTF
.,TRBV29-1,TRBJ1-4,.,TGCAGCGCGTCTGGGACTGAGGAAAAACTGTTTTTT,CSASGTEEKLFF
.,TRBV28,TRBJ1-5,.,TGTGCCAGCAGTTTATGGGACTATAGCAATCAGCCCCAGCATTTT,CASSLWDYSNQPQHF
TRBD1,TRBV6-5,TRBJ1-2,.,TGTGCCAGCAGTCGCGTTTCAGGGGGCCACTATGGCTACACCTTC,CASSRVSGGHYGYTF
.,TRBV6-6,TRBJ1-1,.,TGTGCCAGCAGTTACTTTCAGGGGACTGAAGCTTTCTTT,CASSYFQGTEAFF
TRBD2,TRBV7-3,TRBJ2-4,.,TGTGCCAGCAGCTTACTCAGGTTGACTAGCGGATTGGCGGCCAAAAACATTCAGTACTTC,CASSLLRLTSGLAAKNIQYF
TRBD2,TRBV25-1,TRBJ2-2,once,TGTGCCAGCACCCCCGGACTAGATCACACCGGGGAGCTGTTTTTT,CASTPGLDHTGELFF
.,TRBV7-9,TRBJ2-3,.,TGTGCCAGCAGCACAAGGCCCAGGGATCATGAAAATACGCAGTATTTT,CASSTRPRDHENTQYF
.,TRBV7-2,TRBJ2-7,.,TGTGCCAGCAGCTTACAGGGGTTCGGGGAGCAGTACTTC,CASSLQGFGEQYF
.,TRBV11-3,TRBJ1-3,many,TGTGCCAGCAGCCGAGGGCAGGCCAGCTCTGGAAACACCATATATTTT,CASSRGQASSGNTIYF
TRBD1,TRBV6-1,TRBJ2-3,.,TGTGCCAGCAGTAACGGACAGGGCAGCACAGATACGCAGTATTTT,CASSNGQGSTDTQYF
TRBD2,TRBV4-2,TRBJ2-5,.,TGTGCCAGCAGCCAAGGTGGGAGCGGGGGGACCTACCAAGAGACCCAGTACTTC,CASSQGGSGGTYQETQYF